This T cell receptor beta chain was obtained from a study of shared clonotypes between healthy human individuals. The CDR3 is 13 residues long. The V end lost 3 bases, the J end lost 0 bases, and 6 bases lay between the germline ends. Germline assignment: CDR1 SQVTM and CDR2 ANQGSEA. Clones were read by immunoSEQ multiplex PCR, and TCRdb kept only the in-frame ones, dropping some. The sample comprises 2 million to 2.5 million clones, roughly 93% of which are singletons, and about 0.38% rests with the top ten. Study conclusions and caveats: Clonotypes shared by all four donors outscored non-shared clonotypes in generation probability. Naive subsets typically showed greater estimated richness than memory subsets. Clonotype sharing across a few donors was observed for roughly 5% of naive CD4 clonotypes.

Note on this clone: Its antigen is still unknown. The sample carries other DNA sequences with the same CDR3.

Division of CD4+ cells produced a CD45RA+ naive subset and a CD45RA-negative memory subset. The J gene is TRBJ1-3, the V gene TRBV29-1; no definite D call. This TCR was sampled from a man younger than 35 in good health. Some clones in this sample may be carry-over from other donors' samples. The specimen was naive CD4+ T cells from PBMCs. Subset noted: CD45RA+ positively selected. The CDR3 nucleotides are TGCAGCGTTGAGGCTGTCTCTGGAAACACCATATATTTT. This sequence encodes CSVEAVSGNTIYF.